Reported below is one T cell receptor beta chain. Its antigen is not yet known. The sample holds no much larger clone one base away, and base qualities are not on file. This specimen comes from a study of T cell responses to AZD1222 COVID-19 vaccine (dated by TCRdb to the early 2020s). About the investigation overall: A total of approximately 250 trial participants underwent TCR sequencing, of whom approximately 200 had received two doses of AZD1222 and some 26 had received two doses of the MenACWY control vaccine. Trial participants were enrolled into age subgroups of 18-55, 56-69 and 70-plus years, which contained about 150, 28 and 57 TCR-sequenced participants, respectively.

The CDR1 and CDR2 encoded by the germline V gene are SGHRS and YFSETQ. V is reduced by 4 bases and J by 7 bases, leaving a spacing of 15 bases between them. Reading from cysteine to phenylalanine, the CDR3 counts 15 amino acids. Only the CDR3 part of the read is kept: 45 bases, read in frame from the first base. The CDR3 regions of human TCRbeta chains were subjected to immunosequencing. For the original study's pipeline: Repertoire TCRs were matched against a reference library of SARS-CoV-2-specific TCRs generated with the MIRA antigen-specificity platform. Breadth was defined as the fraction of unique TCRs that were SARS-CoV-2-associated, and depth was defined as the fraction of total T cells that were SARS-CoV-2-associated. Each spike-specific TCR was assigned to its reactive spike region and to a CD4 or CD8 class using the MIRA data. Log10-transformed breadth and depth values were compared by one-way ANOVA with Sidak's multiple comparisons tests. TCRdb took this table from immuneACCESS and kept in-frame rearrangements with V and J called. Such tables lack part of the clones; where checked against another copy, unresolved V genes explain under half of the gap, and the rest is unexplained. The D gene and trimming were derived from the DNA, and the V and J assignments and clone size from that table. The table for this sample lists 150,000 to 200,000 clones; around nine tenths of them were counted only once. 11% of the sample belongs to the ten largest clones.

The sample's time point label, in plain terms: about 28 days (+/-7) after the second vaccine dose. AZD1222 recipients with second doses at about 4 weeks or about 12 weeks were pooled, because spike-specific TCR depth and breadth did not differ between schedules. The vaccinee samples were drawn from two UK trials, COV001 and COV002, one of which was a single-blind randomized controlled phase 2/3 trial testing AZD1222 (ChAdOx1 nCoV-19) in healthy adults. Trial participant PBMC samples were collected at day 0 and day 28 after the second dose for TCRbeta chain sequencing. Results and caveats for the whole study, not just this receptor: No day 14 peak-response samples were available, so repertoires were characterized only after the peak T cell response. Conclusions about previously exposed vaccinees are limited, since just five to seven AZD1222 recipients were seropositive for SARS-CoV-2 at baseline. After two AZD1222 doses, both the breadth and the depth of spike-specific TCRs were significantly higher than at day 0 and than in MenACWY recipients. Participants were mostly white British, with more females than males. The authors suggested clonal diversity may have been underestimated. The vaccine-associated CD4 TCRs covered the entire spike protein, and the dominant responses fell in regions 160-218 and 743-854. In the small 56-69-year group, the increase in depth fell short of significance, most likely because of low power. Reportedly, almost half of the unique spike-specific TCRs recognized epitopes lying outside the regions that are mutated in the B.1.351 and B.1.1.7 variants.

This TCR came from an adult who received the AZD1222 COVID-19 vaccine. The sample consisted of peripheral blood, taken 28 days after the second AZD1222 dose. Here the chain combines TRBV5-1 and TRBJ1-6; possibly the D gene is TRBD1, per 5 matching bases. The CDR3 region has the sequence CASSAPGGTNSPLHF. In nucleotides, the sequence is TGCGCCAGCAGCGCGCCGGGGGGGACGAATTCACCCCTCCACTTT. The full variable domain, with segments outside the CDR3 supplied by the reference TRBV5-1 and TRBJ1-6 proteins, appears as KAGVTQTPRYLIKTRGQQVTLSCSPISGHRSVSWYQQTPGQGLQFLFEYFSETQRNKGNFPGRFSGRQFSNSRSEMNVSTLELGDSALYLCASSAPGGTNSPLHFGNGTRLTVT.